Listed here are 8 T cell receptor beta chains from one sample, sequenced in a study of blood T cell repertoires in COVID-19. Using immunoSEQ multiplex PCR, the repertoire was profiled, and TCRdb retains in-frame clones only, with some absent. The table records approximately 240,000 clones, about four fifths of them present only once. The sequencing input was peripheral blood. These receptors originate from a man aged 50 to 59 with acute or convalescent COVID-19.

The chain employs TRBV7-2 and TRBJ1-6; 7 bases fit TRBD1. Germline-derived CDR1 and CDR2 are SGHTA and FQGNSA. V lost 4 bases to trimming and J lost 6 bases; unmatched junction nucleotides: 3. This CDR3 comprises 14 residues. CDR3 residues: CASSSGDSNSPLHF. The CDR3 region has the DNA TGTGCCAGCAGCTCTGGGGACAGTAATTCACCCCTCCACTTT.

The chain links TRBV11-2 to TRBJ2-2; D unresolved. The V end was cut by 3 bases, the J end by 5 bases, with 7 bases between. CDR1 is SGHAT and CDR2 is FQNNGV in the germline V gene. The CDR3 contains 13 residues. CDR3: CASSLLVTGELFF. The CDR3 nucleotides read TGTGCCAGCAGCTTGCTAGTAACCGGGGAGCTGTTTTTT. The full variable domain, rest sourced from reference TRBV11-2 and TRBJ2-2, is EAGVAQSPRYKIIEKRQSVAFWCNPISGHATLYWYQQILGQGPKLLIQFQNNGVVDDSQLPKDRFSAERLKGVDSTLKIQPAKLEDSAVYLCASSLLVTGELFFGEGSRLTVL.

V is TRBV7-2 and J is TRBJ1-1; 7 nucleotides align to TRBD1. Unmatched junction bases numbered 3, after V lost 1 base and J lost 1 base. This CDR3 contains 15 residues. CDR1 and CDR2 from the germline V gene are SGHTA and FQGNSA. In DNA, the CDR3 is TGTGCCAGCAGCTTAGAGACAGGGCGGAACACTGAAGCTTTCTTT. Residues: CASSLETGRNTEAFF.

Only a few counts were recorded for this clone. The CDR3 nucleotides are TGCGCCAGCAGTGAGGCAGGGGATAATTCACCCCTCCACTTT. Its protein product is CASSEAGDNSPLHF. This sequence joins TRBV10-2 and TRBJ1-6; D is perhaps TRBD1 (6 bases). Between the trimmed V and J ends, which lost 2 bases and 5 bases, there was a span of 7 bases. The CDR3 contains 14 residues. CDR1 is WSHSY and CDR2 is SAAADI in the germline V gene.

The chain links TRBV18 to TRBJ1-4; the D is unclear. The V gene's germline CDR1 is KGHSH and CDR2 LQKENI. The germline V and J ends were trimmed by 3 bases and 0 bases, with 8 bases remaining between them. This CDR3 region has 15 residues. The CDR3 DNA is TGTGCCAGCTCACCGACACTTACAACTAATGAAAAACTGTTTTTT. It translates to CASSPTLTTNEKLFF.

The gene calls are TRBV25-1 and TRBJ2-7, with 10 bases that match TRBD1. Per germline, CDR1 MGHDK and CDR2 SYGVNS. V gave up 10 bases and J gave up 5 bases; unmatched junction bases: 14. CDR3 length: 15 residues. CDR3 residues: CATKGTGQGINEQYF. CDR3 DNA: TGTGCCACCAAAGGAACGGGACAGGGGATCAACGAGCAGTACTTC.

The chain's CDR3 is CASSSGQSSYNEQFF. CDR3 sequence (DNA): TGTGCCAGCAGCTCTGGACAGAGCTCCTACAATGAGCAGTTCTTC. The chain carries TRBV5-4 and TRBJ2-1; D perhaps matches TRBD1 (6 bases). Germline CDR1 and CDR2: SGHNT and YYREEE (reference sequence). Trimming took off 3 bases at V and 0 bases at J, with 10 bases between the two ends. This CDR3 region has 15 residues.

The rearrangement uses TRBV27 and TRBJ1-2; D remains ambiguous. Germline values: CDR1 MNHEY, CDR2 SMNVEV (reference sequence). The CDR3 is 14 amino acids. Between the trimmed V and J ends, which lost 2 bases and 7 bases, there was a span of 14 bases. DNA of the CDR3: TGTGCCAGCAGTTTAATGAGGGATGTAGGTGGCTACACCTTC. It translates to CASSLMRDVGGYTF.